This is a list of T cell receptor beta chains from one sample in a study of human T cells and chemical hapten exposure. TCRdb re-derived calls from the RACE reads in MiXCR, one entry per CDR3 protein. This sample has 250,000 to 300,000 distinct CDR3 sequences; roughly 7.7% occur once, and the top ten carry 1.2%. The material was whole blood, obtained in connection with sensitization to the hapten diphenylcyclopropenone (DPC). These receptors all come from a man aged 18-30 years with alopecia areata. Some clones in this sample may be carry-over from other donors' samples. Each CDR3 is given without its conserved first and last residue.

TRBV7-2,ASSPGAVTDTQY
TRBV7-9,ASSSPYTEAF
TRBV6-1,ASSYRGQGTEAF
TRBV6-4,ASSAGNLGDTQY
TRBV27,ASSLLRRGTYEQY
TRBV20-1,SAHRDRENGELF
TRBV24-1,ATSDQDDRGGSGNTIY
TRBV3-1,ASSQLKGSTPGELF
TRBV5-1,ASSFGQGSMKGTQY
TRBV7-2,ASSFLGSYEQY
TRBV5-1,ASSIVPGEPKDTQY
TRBV7-6,ASSLFADTQY
TRBV6-5,ASSYSSSRLDEQY
TRBV12-3/TRBV12-4,ASRRGHQETQY
TRBV12-3/TRBV12-4,ASSLADGSKGNQPQH
TRBV4-1,ASSRLLLMNTEAF
TRBV29-1,SAQGDYNSPLH
TRBV4-3,ASSQDWGPSPLH
TRBV7-9,ASSLSRLTGELF
TRBV15,ATSRGWVDEGTDTQY
TRBV20-1,SAIGGRGAGELF
TRBV6-5,ASRGDSLNQPQH
TRBV24-1,ATGPSQGTDTQY
TRBV2,ASRGDSPNEKLF
TRBV24-1,ATSDPSGGAGTQY
TRBV4-1,ASSQDHRRAF
TRBV6-5,ASRHGTENQPQH
TRBV21-1,ASSKALLYCWDSNMNTEAF